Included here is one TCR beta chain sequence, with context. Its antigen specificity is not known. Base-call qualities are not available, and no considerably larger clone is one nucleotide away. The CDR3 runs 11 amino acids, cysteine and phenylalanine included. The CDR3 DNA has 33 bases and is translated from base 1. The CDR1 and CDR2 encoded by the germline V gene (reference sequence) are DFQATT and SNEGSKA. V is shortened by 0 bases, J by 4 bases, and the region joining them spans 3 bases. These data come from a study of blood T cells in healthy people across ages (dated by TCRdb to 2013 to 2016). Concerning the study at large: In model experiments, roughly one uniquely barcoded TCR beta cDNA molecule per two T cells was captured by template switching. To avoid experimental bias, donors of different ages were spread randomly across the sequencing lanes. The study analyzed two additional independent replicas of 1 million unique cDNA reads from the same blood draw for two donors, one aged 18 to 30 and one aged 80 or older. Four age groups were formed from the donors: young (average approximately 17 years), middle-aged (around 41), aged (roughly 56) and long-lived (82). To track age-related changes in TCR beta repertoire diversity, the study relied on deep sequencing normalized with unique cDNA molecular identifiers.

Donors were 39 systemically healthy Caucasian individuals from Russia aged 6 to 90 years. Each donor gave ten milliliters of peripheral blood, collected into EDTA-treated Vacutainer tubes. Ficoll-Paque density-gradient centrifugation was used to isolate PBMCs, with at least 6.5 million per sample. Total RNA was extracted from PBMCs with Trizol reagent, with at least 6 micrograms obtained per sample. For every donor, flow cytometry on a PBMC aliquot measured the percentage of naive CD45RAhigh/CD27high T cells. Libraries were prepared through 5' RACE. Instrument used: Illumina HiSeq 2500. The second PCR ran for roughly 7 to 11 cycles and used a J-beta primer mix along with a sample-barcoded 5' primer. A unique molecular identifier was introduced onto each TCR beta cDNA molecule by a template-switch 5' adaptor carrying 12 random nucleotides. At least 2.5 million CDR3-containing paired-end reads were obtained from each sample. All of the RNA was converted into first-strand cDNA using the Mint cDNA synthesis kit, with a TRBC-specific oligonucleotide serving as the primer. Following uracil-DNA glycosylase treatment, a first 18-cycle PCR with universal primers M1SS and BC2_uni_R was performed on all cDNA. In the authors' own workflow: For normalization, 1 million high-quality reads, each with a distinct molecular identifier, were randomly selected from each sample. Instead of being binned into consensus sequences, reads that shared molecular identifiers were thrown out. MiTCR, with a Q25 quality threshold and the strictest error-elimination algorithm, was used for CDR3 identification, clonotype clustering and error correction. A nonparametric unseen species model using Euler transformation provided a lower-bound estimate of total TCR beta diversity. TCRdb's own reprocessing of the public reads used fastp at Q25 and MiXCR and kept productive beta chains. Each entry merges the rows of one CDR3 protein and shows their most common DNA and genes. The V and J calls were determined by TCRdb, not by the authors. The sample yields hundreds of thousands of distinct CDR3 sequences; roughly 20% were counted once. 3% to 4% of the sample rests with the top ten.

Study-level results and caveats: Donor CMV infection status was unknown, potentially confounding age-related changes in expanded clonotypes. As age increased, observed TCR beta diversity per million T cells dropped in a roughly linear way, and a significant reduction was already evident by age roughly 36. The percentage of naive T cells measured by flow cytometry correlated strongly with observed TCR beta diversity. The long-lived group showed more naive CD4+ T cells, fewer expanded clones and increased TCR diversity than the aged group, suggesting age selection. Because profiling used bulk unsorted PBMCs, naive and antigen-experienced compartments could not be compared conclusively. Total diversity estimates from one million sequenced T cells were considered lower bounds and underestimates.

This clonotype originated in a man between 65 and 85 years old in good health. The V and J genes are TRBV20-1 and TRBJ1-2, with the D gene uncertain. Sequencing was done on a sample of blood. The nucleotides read TGCAGTGCTAGAGAGGGCTATGGCTACACCTTC. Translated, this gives CSAREGYGYTF.